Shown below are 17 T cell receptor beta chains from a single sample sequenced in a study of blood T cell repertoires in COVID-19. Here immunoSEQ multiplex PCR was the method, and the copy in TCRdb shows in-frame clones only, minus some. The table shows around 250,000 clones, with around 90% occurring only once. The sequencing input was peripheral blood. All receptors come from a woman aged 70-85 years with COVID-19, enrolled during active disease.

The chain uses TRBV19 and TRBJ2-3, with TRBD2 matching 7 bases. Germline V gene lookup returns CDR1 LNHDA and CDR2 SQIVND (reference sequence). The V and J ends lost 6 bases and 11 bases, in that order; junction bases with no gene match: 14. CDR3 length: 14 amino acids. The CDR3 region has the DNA TGTGCCAGTAGCCCCGGGCAAGCGGGAAGGGGGCAGTATTTT. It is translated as CASSPGQAGRGQYF.

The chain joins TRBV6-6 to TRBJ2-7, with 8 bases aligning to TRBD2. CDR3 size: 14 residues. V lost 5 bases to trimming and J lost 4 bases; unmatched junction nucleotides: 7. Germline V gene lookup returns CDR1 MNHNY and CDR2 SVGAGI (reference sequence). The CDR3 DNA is TGTGCCAGCAGTCGAGGACTAGCCAATTACGAGCAGTACTTC. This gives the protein CASSRGLANYEQYF.

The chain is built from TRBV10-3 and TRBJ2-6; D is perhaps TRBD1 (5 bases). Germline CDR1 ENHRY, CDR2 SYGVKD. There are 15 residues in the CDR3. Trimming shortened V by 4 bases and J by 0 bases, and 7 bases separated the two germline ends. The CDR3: CAISVGDSGANVLTF. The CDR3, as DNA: TGTGCCATCAGTGTAGGGGACTCTGGGGCCAACGTCCTGACTTTC.

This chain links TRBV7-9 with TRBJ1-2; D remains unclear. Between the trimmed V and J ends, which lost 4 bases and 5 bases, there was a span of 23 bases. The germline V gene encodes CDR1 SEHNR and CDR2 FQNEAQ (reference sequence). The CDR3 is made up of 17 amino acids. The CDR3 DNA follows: TGTGCCAGCAGCTCATCAACCCGGCCCAAAGAGGGTTATGGCTACACCTTC. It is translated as CASSSSTRPKEGYGYTF.

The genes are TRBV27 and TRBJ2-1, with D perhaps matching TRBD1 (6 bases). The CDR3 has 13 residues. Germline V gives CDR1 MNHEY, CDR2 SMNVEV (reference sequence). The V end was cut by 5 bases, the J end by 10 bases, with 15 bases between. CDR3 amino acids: CASSTKPDREQFF. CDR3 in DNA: TGTGCCAGCAGTACGAAACCCGACAGGGAGCAGTTCTTC.

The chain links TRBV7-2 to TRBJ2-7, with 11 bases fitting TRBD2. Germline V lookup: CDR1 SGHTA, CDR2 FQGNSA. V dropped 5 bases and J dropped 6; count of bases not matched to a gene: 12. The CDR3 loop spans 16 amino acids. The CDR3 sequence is CASSLVPSGRFSEQYF. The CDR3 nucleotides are TGTGCCAGCAGCCTAGTTCCTAGCGGGAGGTTCTCCGAGCAGTACTTC.

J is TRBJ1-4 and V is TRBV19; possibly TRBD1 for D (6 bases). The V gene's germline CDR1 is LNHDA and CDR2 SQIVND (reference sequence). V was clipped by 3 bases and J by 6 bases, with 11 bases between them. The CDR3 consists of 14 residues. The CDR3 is CASSIGQGHEKLFF. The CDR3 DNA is TGTGCCAGTAGTATTGGGCAGGGGCATGAAAAACTGTTTTTT.

The CDR3 DNA reads as TGCGCCAGCAGCGACGGCAGCCGGGCGGGGCCTGATCATAGCTCCTATAATTCACCCCTCCACTTT. Translating gives CASSDGSRAGPDHSSYNSPLHF. V and J are TRBV5-1 and TRBJ1-6; D might be TRBD1 (5 bases). The CDR3 has 22 amino acids. Germline V lookup: CDR1 SGHRS, CDR2 YFSETQ. Trimming took 4 bases from V and 0 from J, leaving 29 bases between them. Full variable domain (remainder filled in from reference TRBV5-1 and TRBJ1-6): KAGVTQTPRYLIKTRGQQVTLSCSPISGHRSVSWYQQTPGQGLQFLFEYFSETQRNKGNFPGRFSGRQFSNSRSEMNVSTLELGDSALYLCASSDGSRAGPDHSSYNSPLHFGNGTRLTVT.

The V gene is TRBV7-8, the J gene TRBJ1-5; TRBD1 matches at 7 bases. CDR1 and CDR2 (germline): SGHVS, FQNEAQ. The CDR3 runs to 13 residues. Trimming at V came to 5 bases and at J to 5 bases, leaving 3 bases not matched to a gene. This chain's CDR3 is CASSGDRYQPQHF. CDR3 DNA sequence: TGTGCCAGCAGCGGGGACAGATATCAGCCCCAGCATTTT.

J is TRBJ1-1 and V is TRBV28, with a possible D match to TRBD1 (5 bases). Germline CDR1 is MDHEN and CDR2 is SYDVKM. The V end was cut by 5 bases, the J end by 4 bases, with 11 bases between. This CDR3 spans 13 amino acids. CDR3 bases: TGTGCCAGCAGTGATCCGGGGGTCACTGAAGCTTTCTTT. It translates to CASSDPGVTEAFF.

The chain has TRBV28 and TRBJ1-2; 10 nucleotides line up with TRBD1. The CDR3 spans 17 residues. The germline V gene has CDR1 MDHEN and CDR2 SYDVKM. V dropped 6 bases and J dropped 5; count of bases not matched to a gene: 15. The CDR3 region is CASRVPLRQGARYGYTF. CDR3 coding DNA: TGTGCCAGCAGGGTCCCCTTAAGACAGGGGGCGCGGTATGGCTACACCTTC.

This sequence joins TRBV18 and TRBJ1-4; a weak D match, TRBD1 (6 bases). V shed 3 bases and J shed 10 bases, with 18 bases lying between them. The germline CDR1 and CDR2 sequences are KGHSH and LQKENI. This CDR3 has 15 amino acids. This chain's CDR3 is CASSPGQSKVGKLFF. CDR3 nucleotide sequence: TGTGCCAGCTCACCTGGACAGTCAAAAGTGGGAAAACTGTTTTTT.

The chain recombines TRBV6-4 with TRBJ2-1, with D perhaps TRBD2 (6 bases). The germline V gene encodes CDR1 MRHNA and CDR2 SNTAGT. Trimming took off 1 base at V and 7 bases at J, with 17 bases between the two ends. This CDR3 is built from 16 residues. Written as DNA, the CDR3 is TGTGCCAGCAGTGACTTATTAGGGAGGAAGCTAAATGAGCAGTTCTTC. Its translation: CASSDLLGRKLNEQFF.

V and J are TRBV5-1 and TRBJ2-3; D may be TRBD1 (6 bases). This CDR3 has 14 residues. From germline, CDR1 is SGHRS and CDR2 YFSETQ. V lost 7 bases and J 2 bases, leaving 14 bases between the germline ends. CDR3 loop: CASSKQGNTDTQYF. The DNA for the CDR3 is TGCGCCAGCTCAAAACAGGGCAACACAGATACGCAGTATTTT.

CDR3 region: CASSPGLAGVDEQYF. The DNA of the CDR3 is TGCGCCAGCAGCCCCGGACTAGCGGGAGTTGACGAGCAGTACTTC. The chain has TRBV5-1 and TRBJ2-7; 13 positions agree with TRBD2. With 4 bases clipped from V and 5 bases from J, the junction kept 6 bases outside the gene matches. This CDR3 is 15 amino acids long. CDR1 is SGHRS and CDR2 is YFSETQ in the germline V gene.

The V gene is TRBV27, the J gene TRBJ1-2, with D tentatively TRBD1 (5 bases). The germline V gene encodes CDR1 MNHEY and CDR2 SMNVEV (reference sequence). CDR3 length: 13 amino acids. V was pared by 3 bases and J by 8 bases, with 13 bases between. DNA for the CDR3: TGTGCCAGCAGTTTTCGTACAGGTAGAGGCTACACCTTC. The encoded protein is CASSFRTGRGYTF.

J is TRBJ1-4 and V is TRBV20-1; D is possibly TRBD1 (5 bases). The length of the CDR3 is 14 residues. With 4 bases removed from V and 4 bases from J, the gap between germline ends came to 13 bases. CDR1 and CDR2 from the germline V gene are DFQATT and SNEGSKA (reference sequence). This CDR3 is CSANDGQGNEKLFF. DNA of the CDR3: TGCAGTGCTAATGATGGGCAGGGTAATGAAAAACTGTTTTTT.